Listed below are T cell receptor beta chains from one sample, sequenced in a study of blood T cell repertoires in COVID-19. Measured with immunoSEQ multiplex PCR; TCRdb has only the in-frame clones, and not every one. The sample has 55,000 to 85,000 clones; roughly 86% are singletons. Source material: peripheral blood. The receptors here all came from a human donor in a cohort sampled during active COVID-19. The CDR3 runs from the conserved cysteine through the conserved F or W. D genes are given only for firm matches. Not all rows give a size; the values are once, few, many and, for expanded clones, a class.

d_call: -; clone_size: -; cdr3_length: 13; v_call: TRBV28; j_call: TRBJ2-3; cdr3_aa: CASSPPEWDTQYF; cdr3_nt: TGTGCCAGCAGTCCGCCTGAGTGGGATACGCAGTATTTT
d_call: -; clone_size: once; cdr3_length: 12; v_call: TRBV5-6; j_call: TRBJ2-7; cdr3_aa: CASSFTRNEQYF; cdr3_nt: TGTGCCAGCAGCTTTACGCGAAACGAGCAGTACTTC
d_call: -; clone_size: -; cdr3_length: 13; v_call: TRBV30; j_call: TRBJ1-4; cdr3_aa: CAWRTGINEKLFF; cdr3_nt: TGTGCCTGGAGGACTGGAATAAATGAAAAACTGTTTTTT
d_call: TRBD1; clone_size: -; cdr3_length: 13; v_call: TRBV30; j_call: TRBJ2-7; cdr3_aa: CACLDRVINEQYF; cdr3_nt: TGTGCCTGCCTGGACAGGGTAATCAACGAGCAGTACTTC
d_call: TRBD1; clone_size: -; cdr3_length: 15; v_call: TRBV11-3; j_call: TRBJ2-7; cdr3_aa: CASSSTGTGNDEQYF; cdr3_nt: TGTGCCAGCAGCTCTACCGGGACAGGGAATGACGAGCAGTACTTC
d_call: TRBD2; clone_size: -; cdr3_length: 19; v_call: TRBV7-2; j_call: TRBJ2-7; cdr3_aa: CASSLVPGGTSPHSYEQYF; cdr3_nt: TGTGCCAGCAGCTTAGTGCCCGGGGGGACTAGCCCACACTCCTACGAGCAGTACTTC
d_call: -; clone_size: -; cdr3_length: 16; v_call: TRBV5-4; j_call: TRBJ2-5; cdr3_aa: CASSLGVGAGIETQYF; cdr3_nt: TGTGCCAGCAGCTTGGGAGTGGGCGCTGGTATAGAGACCCAGTACTTC
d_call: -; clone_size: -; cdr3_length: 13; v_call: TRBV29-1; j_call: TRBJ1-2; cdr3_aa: CSVSTRYNYGYTF; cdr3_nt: TGCAGCGTCTCCACCCGGTATAACTATGGCTACACCTTC
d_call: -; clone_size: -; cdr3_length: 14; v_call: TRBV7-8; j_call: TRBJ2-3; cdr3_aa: CASSFGGRTDTQYF; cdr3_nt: TGTGCCAGCAGCTTCGGGGGACGCACAGATACGCAGTATTTT
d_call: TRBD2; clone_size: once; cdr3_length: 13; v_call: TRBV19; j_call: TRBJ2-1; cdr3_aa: CASSIAELGLVIF; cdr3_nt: TGTGCCAGTAGTATCGCGGAGTTAGGACTAGTAATCTTC
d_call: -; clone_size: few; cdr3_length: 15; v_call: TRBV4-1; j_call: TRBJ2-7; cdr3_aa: CASSQVLTVTYEQYF; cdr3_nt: TGCGCCAGCAGCCAAGTACTGACAGTAACCTACGAGCAGTACTTC
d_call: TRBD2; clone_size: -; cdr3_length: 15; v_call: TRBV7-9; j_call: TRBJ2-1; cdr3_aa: CASSFSGGAGDEQFF; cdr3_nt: TGTGCCAGCAGCTTCAGCGGGGGGGCAGGGGATGAGCAGTTCTTC